What follows are 20 T cell receptor beta chains derived from one specimen sequenced in a study of early T cells in non-severe SARS-CoV-2 infection. One entry per CDR3 protein results from TCRdb running MiXCR on the 5' RACE reads. The table records tens of thousands of distinct CDR3 sequences, around 9.3% of them present only once. The sequenced sample was whole blood. Every receptor here comes from an adult who was a healthcare worker with PCR-confirmed SARS-CoV-2 infection or an uninfected control (not recorded which).

This rearrangement joins TRBV6-1 to TRBJ1-4; the D is unclear. The CDR3 is 15 amino acids. Deletions cut 0 bases from V and 8 bases from J, with 13 bases between. Germline V CDR1 and CDR2: MNHNS, SASEGT. In DNA form, the CDR3 reads TGTGCCAGCAGTGAAGCGGGCAGCTCGAGGGAAAAACTGTTTTTT. Encoded protein: CASSEAGSSREKLFF.

In this sample, this clonotype turned up a few times. The CDR3 is CSARIRGRGLADTQYF. The CDR3 nucleotides are TGCAGTGCTAGAATTCGGGGCCGGGGCCTGGCAGATACGCAGTATTTT. This chain links TRBV20-1 with TRBJ2-3; perhaps D is TRBD1 or TRBD2 (5 bases each). With 2 bases removed from V and 4 bases from J, the gap between germline ends came to 19 bases. The CDR3 contains 16 residues. Germline-derived CDR1 and CDR2 are DFQATT and SNEGSKA (reference sequence).

This clonotype was counted a few times. The chain is built from TRBV20-1 and TRBJ2-5, with TRBD2 identical over 12 bases. This CDR3 has 15 amino acids. Germline loops: CDR1 DFQATT, CDR2 SNEGSKA (reference sequence). CDR3 in DNA: TGCAATCCGGGACTAGCGGGTAGGGACCAAGAGACCCAGTACTTC. Protein sequence: CNPGLAGRDQETQYF.

This clonotype has at least ten counts. V gene TRBV7-9 combines with J gene TRBJ2-7; 8 nucleotides align to TRBD2. CDR3 size: 13 residues. Germline values: CDR1 SEHNR, CDR2 FQNEAQ (reference sequence). Trimming cost V 4 bases and J 3 bases; bases outside gene matches: 2. DNA for the CDR3: TGTGCCAGCAGCTACGGGGGGGACTACGAGCAGTACTTC. Translated, it gives CASSYGGDYEQYF.

For this clonotype: A much larger clonotype is one base distant, so this may be a read error. The chain employs TRBV6-2 or TRBV6-3 and TRBJ2-5; D gene unclear. Germline values: CDR1 MNHEY, CDR2 SVGEGT. The CDR3 runs 15 residues. Trimming shortened V by 2 bases and J by 2 bases, and 12 bases separated the two germline ends. CDR3 sequence: CASSYARQTQETQYF. The CDR3 nucleotides are TGTGCCAGCAGTTACGCCAGACAAACACAAGAGACCCAGTACTTC.

V usage is TRBV4-1 and J usage is TRBJ2-7, with 12 bases lining up with TRBD2. The CDR3 runs to 15 residues. V gave up 4 bases and J gave up 5 bases; unmatched junction bases: 6. The V gene's germline CDR1 is MGHRA and CDR2 YSYEKL. The CDR3 region is CASSRRLAGEDEQYF. The CDR3 DNA reads TGCGCCAGCAGCCGTCGACTAGCGGGGGAGGACGAGCAGTACTTC.

This clonotype appeared many times. The V gene is TRBV7-2, the J gene TRBJ1-2; 8 bases line up with TRBD1. Germline V gene sequence: CDR1 SGHTA, CDR2 FQGNSA. CDR3 length equals 13 residues. With 5 bases clipped from V and 3 bases from J, the junction kept 2 bases outside the gene matches. In DNA, the CDR3 is TGTGCCAGCAGCCCGGGACAGGACTATGGCTACACCTTC. It codes for CASSPGQDYGYTF.

This clonotype appeared many times. The chain links TRBV5-1 to TRBJ2-7; D unclear. Germline V gives CDR1 SGHRS, CDR2 YFSETQ. There are 14 residues in the CDR3. The V gene lost 4 bases and the J gene lost 7 bases, with 18 bases spanning the gap. CDR3 nucleotides: TGCGCCAGCAGCACCGAACAGAGTTCGAGGGAGCAGTACTTC. It codes for CASSTEQSSREQYF.

At least ten counts were recorded for this clonotype. The genes are TRBV18 and TRBJ1-3, with a tentative D call TRBD1 (5 bases). The CDR3 extends over 15 amino acids. Looked up from germline, CDR1 is KGHSH and CDR2 is LQKENI. The V gene lost 2 bases and the J gene lost 1 base, with 9 bases spanning the gap. The CDR3 sequence: CASSPTGSSGNTIYF. CDR3 sequence (DNA): TGTGCCAGCTCACCAACAGGTTCATCTGGAAACACCATATATTTT.

This clonotype was recorded at least ten times. The gene calls are TRBV29-1 and TRBJ1-2; 7 nucleotides align to TRBD1. CDR3 length: 12 amino acids. Germline trimming cut 7 bases from V and 8 bases from J; bases unmatched to any gene: 10. From germline, CDR1 is SQVTM and CDR2 ANQGSEA. The CDR3 region is CSAVLTGHGYTF. In DNA, the CDR3 is TGCAGCGCCGTATTGACAGGGCACGGCTACACCTTC. Supplemented by reference TRBV29-1 and TRBJ1-2, the full variable domain reads SAVISQKPSRDICQRGTSLTIQCQVDSQVTMMFWYRQQPGQSLTLIATANQGSEATYESGFVIDKFPISRPNLTFSTLTVSNMSPEDSSIYLCSAVLTGHGYTFGSGTRLTVV.

This clonotype appeared a few times. The chain joins TRBV6-1 to TRBJ2-1; the match to TRBD2 covers 10 bases. Germline CDR1 is MNHNS and CDR2 is SASEGT. The CDR3 covers 16 residues. Trimming at V came to 4 bases and at J to 10 bases, leaving 13 bases not matched to a gene. CDR3 nucleotides: TGTGCCAGCAGTGTCATTACTAGCGGGGCTTTCCAGGAGCAGTTCTTC. Amino acids: CASSVITSGAFQEQFF.

This clonotype was detected ten times or more. The rearrangement uses TRBV11-2 and TRBJ2-7; TRBD1 matches 9 bases. V lost 2 bases, J lost 3 bases, and 5 bases stayed unmatched. Germline loops: CDR1 SGHAT, CDR2 FQNNGV. This CDR3 has 15 residues. The CDR3 region has the DNA TGTGCCAGCAGCTTACCGGGACAGGGAAACTACGAGCAGTACTTC. Its translation: CASSLPGQGNYEQYF.

The table lists this clonotype with many counts. The gene calls are TRBV5-1 and TRBJ2-7, with D unresolved. CDR3 size: 14 residues. Germline lookup yields CDR1 SGHRS and CDR2 YFSETQ. V lost 0 bases, J lost 2 bases, and 9 bases lay in between. This CDR3 reads CASSLEPPTYEQYF. DNA for the CDR3: TGCGCCAGCAGCTTGGAGCCACCTACCTACGAGCAGTACTTC.

The rearrangement joins TRBV10-3 to TRBJ2-3, with no clear D. Germline V lookup: CDR1 ENHRY, CDR2 SYGVKD. The CDR3 contains 11 residues. Trimming removed 3 bases from V and 5 bases from J, with 3 bases in between. Here the CDR3 reads CAISEKDTQYF. The CDR3 DNA is TGTGCCATCAGTGAAAAAGATACGCAGTATTTT.

This clonotype was seen a few times. J is TRBJ2-2 and V is TRBV7-3; 11 bases are a match to TRBD2. The CDR3 has 18 amino acids. Germline V gives CDR1 SGHTA, CDR2 FQGTGA. Trimming took 4 bases from V and 4 from J; bases not matched to a gene: 11. CDR3 in amino acids: CASSSLPSGGRSTGELFF. The CDR3 DNA follows: TGTGCCAGCAGCTCCCTACCTAGCGGGGGGAGATCCACCGGGGAGCTGTTTTTT.

This clonotype was observed at least ten times. This chain connects TRBV20-1 to TRBJ2-3; 10 bases line up with TRBD2. Germline V gene data show CDR1 as DFQATT and CDR2 as SNEGSKA (reference sequence). The length of the CDR3 is 15 residues. The J segment lost 1 base and the V segment lost 1 base, leaving 2 bases of the junction unmatched. CDR3 sequence: CSARGLAGRTDTQYF. The CDR3 DNA sequence: TGCAGTGCTAGAGGACTAGCGGGCCGCACAGATACGCAGTATTTT.

This clonotype was observed at least ten times. The chain couples TRBV6-1 to TRBJ1-1; D call uncertain. V lost 0 bases and J 8 bases, leaving 7 bases between the germline ends. The CDR3 is made up of 12 amino acids. Per the germline V gene, CDR1 is MNHNS and CDR2 is SASEGT. The chain's CDR3 is CASSEARREAFF. In DNA form, the CDR3 reads TGTGCCAGCAGTGAAGCGCGTAGGGAAGCTTTCTTT.

The chain employs TRBV11-2 and TRBJ1-1, with D possibly TRBD1 on 5 matching bases. This CDR3 contains 15 residues. The V and J ends lost 5 bases and 0 bases respectively, with 13 bases between them. Germline V gives CDR1 SGHAT, CDR2 FQNNGV. The CDR3 bases are TGTGCCAGCAGCCTTGGGGCAGGACTGAACACTGAAGCTTTCTTT. Translated, it gives CASSLGAGLNTEAFF.

This clonotype has a handful of counts. The V gene is TRBV18, the J gene TRBJ1-6, with unresolved D. The CDR3 has 13 residues. CDR1 is KGHSH and CDR2 is LQKENI in the germline V gene. V was clipped by 3 bases and J by 6 bases, with 6 bases between them. The CDR3, as DNA: TGTGCCAGCTCACCGGAACTTAATTCACCCCTCCACTTT. Protein: CASSPELNSPLHF.

The chain couples TRBV5-1 to TRBJ1-1; the match to TRBD1 covers 7 bases. The CDR3 consists of 14 residues. Trimming at V came to 6 bases and at J to 1 base, leaving 6 bases not matched to a gene. Germline CDR1 SGHRS, CDR2 YFSETQ. This chain's CDR3 is CASNSGQQNTEAFF. CDR3 nucleotides: TGCGCCAGCAACTCGGGACAGCAGAACACTGAAGCTTTCTTT. Full variable domain (missing parts from reference TRBV5-1 and TRBJ1-1): KAGVTQTPRYLIKTRGQQVTLSCSPISGHRSVSWYQQTPGQGLQFLFEYFSETQRNKGNFPGRFSGRQFSNSRSEMNVSTLELGDSALYLCASNSGQQNTEAFFGQGTRLTVV.